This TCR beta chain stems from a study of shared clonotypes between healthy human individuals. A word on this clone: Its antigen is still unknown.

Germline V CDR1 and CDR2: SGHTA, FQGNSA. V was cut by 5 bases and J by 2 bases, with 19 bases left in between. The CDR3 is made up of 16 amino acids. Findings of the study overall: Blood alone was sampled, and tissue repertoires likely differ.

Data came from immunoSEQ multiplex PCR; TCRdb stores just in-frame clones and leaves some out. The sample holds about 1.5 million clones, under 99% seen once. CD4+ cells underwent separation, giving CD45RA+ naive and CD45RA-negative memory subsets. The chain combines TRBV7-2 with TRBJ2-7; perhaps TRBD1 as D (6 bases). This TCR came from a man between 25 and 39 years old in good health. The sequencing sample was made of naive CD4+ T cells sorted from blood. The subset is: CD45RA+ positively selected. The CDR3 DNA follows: TGTGCCAGCAGCGTGGAACTTAGGACAGTAGCCTACGAGCAGTACTTC. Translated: CASSVELRTVAYEQYF.